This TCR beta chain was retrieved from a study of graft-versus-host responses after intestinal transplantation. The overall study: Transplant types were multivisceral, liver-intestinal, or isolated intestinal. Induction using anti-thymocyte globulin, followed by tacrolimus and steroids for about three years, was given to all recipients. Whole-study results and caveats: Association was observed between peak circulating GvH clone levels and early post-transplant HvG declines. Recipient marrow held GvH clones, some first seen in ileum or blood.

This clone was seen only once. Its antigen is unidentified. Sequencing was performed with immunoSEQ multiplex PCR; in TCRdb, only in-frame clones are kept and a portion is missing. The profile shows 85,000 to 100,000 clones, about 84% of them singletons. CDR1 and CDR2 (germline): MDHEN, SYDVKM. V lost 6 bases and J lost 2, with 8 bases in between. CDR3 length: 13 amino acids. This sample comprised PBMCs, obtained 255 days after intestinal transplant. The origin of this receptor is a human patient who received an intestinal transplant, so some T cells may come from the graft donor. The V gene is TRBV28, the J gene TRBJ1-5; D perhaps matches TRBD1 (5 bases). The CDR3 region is CASRGPGNQPQHF. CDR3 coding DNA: TGTGCCAGCAGGGGGCCGGGCAATCAGCCCCAGCATTTT.